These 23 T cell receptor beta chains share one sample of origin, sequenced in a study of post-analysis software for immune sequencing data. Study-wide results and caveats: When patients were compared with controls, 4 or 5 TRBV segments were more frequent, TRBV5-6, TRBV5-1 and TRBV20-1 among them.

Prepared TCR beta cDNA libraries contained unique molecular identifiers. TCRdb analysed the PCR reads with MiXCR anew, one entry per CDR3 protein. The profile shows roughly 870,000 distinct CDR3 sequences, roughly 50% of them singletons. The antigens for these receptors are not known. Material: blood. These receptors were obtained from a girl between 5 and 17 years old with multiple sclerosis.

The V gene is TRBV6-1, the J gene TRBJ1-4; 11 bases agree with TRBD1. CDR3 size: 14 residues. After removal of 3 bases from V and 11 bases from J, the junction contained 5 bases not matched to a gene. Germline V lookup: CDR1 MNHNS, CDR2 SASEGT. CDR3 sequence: CASSDRDRGRKLFF. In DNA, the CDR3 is TGTGCCAGCAGTGACCGGGACAGGGGGAGGAAACTGTTTTTT.

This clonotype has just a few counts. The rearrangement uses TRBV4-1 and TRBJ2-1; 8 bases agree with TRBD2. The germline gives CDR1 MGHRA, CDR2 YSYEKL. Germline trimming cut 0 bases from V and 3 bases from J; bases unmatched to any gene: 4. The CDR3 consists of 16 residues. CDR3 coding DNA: TGCGCCAGCAGCCAAGAAGTAGCGGGGAACTACAATGAGCAGTTCTTC. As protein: CASSQEVAGNYNEQFF.

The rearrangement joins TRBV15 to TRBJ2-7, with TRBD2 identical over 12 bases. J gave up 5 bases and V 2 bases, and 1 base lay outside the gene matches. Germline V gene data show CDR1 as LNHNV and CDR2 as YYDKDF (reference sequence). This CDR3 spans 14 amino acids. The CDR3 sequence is CATSRLAGGDEQYF. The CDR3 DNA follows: TGTGCCACCAGCAGACTAGCGGGAGGGGACGAGCAGTACTTC.

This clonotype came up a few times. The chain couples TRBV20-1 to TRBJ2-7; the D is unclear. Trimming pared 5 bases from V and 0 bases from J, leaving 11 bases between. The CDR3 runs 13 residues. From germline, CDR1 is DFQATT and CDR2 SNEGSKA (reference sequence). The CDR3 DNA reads TGCAGTGCTCGTAGTGGGGTCTCCTACGAGCAGTACTTC. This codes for CSARSGVSYEQYF.

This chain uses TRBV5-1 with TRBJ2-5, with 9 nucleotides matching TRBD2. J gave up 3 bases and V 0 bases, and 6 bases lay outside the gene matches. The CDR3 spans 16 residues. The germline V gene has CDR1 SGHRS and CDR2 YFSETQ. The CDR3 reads CASSLARLAGEETQYF. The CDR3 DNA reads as TGCGCCAGCAGCTTGGCCAGGTTAGCGGGAGAAGAGACCCAGTACTTC.

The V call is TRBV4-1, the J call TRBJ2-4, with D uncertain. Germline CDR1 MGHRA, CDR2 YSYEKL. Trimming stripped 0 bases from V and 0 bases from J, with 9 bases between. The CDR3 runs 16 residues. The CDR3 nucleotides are TGCGCCAGCAGCCAAGAAAGCAGGCTAGCCAAAAACATTCAGTACTTC. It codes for CASSQESRLAKNIQYF.

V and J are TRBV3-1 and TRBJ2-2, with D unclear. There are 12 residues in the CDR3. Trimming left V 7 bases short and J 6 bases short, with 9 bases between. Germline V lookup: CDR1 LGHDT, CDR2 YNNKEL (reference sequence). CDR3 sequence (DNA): TGTGCCAGCACCCCAGTCTCCGGGGAGCTGTTTTTT. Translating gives CASTPVSGELFF.

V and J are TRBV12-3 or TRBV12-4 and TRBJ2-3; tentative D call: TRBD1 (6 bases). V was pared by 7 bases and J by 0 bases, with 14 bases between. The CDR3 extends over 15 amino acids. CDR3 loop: CASTLTGPSTDTQYF. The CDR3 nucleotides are TGTGCCAGCACTTTGACAGGTCCTAGCACAGATACGCAGTATTTT.

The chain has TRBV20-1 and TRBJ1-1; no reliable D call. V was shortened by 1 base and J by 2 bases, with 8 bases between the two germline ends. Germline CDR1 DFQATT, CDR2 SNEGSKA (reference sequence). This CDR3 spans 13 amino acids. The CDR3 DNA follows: TGCAGTGCTAGAGTGAACCTAAACACTGAAGCTTTCTTT. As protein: CSARVNLNTEAFF.

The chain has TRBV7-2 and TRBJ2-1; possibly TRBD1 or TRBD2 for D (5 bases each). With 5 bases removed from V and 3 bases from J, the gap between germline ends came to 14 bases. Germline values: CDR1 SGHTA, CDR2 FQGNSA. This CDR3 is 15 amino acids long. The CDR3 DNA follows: TGTGCCAGCAGCCGGGGCCTAGGGAACTACAATGAGCAGTTCTTC. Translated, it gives CASSRGLGNYNEQFF.

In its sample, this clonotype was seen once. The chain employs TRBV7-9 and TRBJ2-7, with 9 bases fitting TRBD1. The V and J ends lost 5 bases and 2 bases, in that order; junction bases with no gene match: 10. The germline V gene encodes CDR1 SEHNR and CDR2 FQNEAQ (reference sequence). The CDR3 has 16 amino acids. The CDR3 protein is CASSLNTGGSPYEQYF. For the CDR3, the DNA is TGTGCCAGCAGCCTTAATACAGGGGGCTCACCCTACGAGCAGTACTTC.

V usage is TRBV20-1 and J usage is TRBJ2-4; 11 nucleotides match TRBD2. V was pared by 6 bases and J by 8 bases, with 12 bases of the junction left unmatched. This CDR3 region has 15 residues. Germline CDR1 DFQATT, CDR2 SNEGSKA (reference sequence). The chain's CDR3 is CSALIRLAGKDIQYF. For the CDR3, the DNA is TGCAGTGCCCTCATCCGACTAGCGGGAAAGGACATTCAGTACTTC.

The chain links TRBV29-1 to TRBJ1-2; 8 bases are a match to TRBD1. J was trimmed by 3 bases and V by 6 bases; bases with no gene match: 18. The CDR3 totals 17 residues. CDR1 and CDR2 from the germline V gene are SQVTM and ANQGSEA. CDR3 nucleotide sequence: TGCAGCGTCGCCTTCGGGACAGGCCCTCGATTGGACTATGGCTACACCTTC. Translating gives CSVAFGTGPRLDYGYTF. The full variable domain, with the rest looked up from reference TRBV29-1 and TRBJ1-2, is SAVISQKPSRDICQRGTSLTIQCQVDSQVTMMFWYRQQPGQSLTLIATANQGSEATYESGFVIDKFPISRPNLTFSTLTVSNMSPEDSSIYLCSVAFGTGPRLDYGYTFGSGTRLTVV.

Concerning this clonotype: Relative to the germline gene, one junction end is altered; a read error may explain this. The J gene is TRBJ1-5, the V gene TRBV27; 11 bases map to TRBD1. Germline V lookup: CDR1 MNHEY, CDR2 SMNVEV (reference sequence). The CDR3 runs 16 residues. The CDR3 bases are TGTGCCAGCAGTTACCGGACAGGGGGCACTAATCAGCCCCGGCATTTT. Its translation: CASSYRTGGTNQPRHF.

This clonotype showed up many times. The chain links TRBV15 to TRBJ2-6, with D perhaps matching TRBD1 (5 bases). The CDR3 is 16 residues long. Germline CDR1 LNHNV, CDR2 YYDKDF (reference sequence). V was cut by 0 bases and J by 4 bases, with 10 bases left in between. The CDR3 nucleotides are TGTGCCACCAGCAGAGATCAGGGAACCGGGGCCAACGTCCTGACTTTC. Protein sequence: CATSRDQGTGANVLTF.

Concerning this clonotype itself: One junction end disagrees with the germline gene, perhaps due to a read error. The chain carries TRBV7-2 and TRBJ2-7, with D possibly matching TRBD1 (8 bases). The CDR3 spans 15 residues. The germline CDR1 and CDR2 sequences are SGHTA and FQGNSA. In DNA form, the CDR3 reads TGTGCCGGCAGTATACAGGGGGGGGTCTCCTACGAGCAGTACTTC. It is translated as CAGSIQGGVSYEQYF. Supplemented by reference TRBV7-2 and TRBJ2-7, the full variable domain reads GAGVSQSPSNKVTEKGKDVELRCDPISGHTALYWYRQSLGQGLEFLIYFQGNSAPDKSGLPSDRFSAERTGGSVSTLTIQRTQQEDSAVYLCAGSIQGGVSYEQYFGPGTRLTVT.

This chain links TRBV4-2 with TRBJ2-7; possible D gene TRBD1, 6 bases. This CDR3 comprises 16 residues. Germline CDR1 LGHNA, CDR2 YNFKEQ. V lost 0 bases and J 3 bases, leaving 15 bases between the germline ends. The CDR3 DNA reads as TGTGCCAGCAGCCAAGAGAGGCGGACAGACCTCTACGAGCAGTACTTC. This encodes CASSQERRTDLYEQYF.

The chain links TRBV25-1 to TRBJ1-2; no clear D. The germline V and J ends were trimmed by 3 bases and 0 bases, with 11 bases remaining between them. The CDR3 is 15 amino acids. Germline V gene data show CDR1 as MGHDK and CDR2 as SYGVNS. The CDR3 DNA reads TGTGCCAGCAGTGATATTGCGGGTGCTAACTATGGCTACACCTTC. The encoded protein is CASSDIAGANYGYTF.

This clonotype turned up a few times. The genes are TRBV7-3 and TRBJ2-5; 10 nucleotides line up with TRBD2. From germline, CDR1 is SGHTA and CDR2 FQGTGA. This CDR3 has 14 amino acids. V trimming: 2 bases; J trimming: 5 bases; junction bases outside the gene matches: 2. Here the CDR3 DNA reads TGTGCCAGCAGCTTATCTAGCGGGAGTGAGACCCAGTACTTC. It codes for CASSLSSGSETQYF. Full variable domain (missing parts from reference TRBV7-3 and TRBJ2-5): GAGVSQTPSNKVTEKGKYVELRCDPISGHTALYWYRQSLGQGPEFLIYFQGTGAADDSGLPNDRFFAVRPEGSVSTLKIQRTERGDSAVYLCASSLSSGSETQYFGPGTRLLVL.

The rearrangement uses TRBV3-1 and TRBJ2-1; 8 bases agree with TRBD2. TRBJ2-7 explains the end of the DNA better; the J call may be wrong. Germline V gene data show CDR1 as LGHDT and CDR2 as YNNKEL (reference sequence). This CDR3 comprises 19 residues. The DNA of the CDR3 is TGTGCCAGCAGCCAAGATAGGAGGTCGGCGGGAGGTCCCTACAATGAGCAGTACTTC. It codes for CASSQDRRSAGGPYNEQYF.

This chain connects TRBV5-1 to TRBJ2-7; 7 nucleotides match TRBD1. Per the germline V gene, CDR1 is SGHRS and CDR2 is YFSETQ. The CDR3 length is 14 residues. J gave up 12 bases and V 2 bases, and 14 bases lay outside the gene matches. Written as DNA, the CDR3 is TGCGCCAGCAGCTTCCTCCAGGGGGATTCTGAGGTGTACTTC. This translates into CASSFLQGDSEVYF.

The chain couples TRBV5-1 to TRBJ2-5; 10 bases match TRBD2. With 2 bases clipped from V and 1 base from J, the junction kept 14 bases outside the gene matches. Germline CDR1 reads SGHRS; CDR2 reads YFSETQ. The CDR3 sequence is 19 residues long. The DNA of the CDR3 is TGCGCCAGCAGCTTTGGTCTAGCGGGAGAATGGGGGCGCCAAGAGACCCAGTACTTC. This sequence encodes CASSFGLAGEWGRQETQYF.

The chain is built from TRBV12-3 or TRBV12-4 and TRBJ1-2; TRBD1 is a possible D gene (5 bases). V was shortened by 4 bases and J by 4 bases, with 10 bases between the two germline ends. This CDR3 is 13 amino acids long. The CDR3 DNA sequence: TGTGCCAGCAGTTCCGCCAGGGCCTATGGCTACACCTTC. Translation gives CASSSARAYGYTF.